The clone carrying this TCR beta chain appeared many times. No antigen is known for it. Study-wide results and caveats: Tumor Treg TCRs overlapped most with tumor naive CD4+ cells.

Germline values: CDR1 SGHRS, CDR2 YFSETQ. V was shortened by 1 base and J by 6 bases, with 5 bases between the two germline ends. CDR3 size: 12 residues. Each CDR3 protein is one row after TCRdb ran MiXCR on the 5' RACE reads. The sample includes tens of thousands of distinct CDR3 sequences, 15% to 20% of them seen just once. Sample: naive CD4+ T cells sorted from blood. The subset is: naive CD4+ T cells, CD4+CD45RA+CD25-. The gene calls are TRBV5-1 and TRBJ2-1; D remains ambiguous. The TCR was taken from a female donor with breast cancer. CDR3 bases: TGCGCCAGCAGCTTGATAGGCAATGAGCAGTTCTTC. Translation: CASSLIGNEQFF.